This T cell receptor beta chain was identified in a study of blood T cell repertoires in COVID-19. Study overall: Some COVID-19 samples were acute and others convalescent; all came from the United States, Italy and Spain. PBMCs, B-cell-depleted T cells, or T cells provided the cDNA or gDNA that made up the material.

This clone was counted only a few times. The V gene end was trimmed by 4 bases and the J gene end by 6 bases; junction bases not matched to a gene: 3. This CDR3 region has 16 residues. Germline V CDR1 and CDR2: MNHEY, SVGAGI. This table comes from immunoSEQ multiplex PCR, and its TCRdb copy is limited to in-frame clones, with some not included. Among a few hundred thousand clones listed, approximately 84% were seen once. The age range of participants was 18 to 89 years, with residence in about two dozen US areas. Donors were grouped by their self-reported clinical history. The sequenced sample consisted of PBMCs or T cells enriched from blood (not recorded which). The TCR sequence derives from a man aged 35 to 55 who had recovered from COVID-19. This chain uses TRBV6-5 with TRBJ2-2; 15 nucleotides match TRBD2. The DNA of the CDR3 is TGTGCCAGCAGTTTTCGGACTAGCGGGAGGGCCGGGGAGCTGTTTTTT. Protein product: CASSFRTSGRAGELFF.